A selection of T cell receptor beta chains follows, all from one sample in a study of T cell responses to AZD1222 COVID-19 vaccine. Profiled with immunoSEQ multiplex PCR; TCRdb holds only in-frame clones, not every one. Of about 90,000 clones listed, approximately 88% are singletons. The sequencing here drew on peripheral blood, taken 28 days after the second AZD1222 dose. The receptors stem from an adult who received the AZD1222 COVID-19 vaccine. Each CDR3 is given with its conserved first and last residue. D genes are given only for firm matches. Rows may omit the clone size; those that give it use once, few, many or a size class.

clone_size j_call v_call d_call cdr3_aa cdr3_nt
NA TRBJ1-2 TRBV6-6 NA CASSQQEDYGYTF TGTGCCAGCAGTCAACAGGAGGACTATGGCTACACCTTC
NA TRBJ2-5 TRBV25-1 NA CASTPSWGAGETQYF TGTGCCAGCACCCCCTCGTGGGGGGCGGGAGAGACCCAGTACTTC
NA TRBJ1-1 TRBV6-5 NA CASSTGEGWGTEAFF TGTGCCAGCAGTACGGGGGAGGGTTGGGGGACTGAAGCTTTCTTT
NA TRBJ2-1 TRBV3-1/TRBV3-2 NA CASSQEPGTAEQFF TGTGCCAGCAGCCAAGAACCCGGGACGGCTGAGCAGTTCTTC
NA TRBJ1-4 TRBV6-5 NA CASSYSRGSVGELFF TGTGCCAGCAGTTACTCGAGGGGTTCCGTGGGGGAACTGTTTTTT
NA TRBJ1-5 TRBV27 NA CASSSQLLSGDSNQPQHF TGTGCCAGCAGTTCTCAACTCCTCTCAGGTGATAGCAATCAGCCCCAGCATTTT
NA TRBJ2-3 TRBV4-1 NA CASSYRDTDTQYF TGCGCCAGCAGCTACCGGGACACAGATACGCAGTATTTT
NA TRBJ2-1 TRBV19 TRBD1 CASNSPDRGPSITYNEQFF TGTGCCAGTAACTCCCCCGACAGGGGGCCTAGTATCACCTACAATGAGCAGTTCTTC
NA TRBJ2-5 TRBV15 TRBD2 CATSREDLAGVGETQYF TGTGCCACCAGCAGAGAAGACCTAGCGGGAGTCGGGGAGACCCAGTACTTC
NA TRBJ1-1 TRBV6-1 NA CASSEEWGGNTEAFF TGTGCCAGCAGTGAAGAGTGGGGGGGGAATACTGAAGCTTTCTTT
NA TRBJ1-1 TRBV27 NA CASSSPVAEAFF TGTGCCAGCAGTTCCCCTGTAGCTGAAGCTTTCTTT
NA TRBJ1-5 TRBV6-8 TRBD1 CASSFHGTVGDQPQHF TGTGCCAGCAGTTTCCATGGGACAGTTGGGGACCAGCCCCAGCATTTT
NA TRBJ2-5 TRBV7-2 TRBD1 CASSLVGTGGETQYF TGTGCCAGCAGCTTAGTGGGTACAGGGGGGGAGACCCAGTACTTC
NA TRBJ2-7 TRBV30 NA CAGGRGGVNEQYF TGTGCCGGGGGCAGGGGAGGAGTTAACGAGCAGTACTTC
NA TRBJ2-3 TRBV7-9 NA CASSSRQSSTDTQYF TGTGCCAGCAGCTCCCGACAGTCTAGCACAGATACGCAGTATTTT
NA TRBJ1-4 TRBV5-6 TRBD1 CASSLRAGGGEKLFF TGTGCCAGCAGCTTGAGGGCAGGGGGCGGTGAAAAACTGTTTTTT
NA TRBJ2-1 TRBV6-6 NA CASSYPNGRHEQFF TGTGCCAGCAGTTACCCAAATGGGAGACATGAGCAGTTCTTC
NA TRBJ2-4 TRBV6-5 NA CASSYSPRAAKNIQYF TGTGCCAGCAGTTACTCGCCCAGGGCAGCCAAAAACATTCAGTACTTC
NA TRBJ2-1 TRBV30 NA CAWRDNEQFF TGTGCCTGGAGGGACAATGAGCAGTTCTTC
NA TRBJ1-1 TRBV6-1 NA CASSEGIGGRAFF TGTGCCAGCAGTGAAGGTATCGGGGGGCGGGCTTTCTTT
NA TRBJ1-5 TRBV7-6 NA CASSLESGPGSPQHF TGTGCCAGCAGCTTAGAGTCGGGCCCTGGGTCTCCCCAGCATTTT
NA TRBJ1-1 TRBV30 TRBD1 CAWSGQGAGEAFF TGTGCCTGGAGCGGACAGGGGGCCGGTGAAGCTTTCTTT
NA TRBJ2-4 TRBV19 NA CASSIRNIQYF TGTGCCAGTAGTATTCGCAACATTCAGTACTTC
NA TRBJ2-5 TRBV2 NA CASKEGMGETQYF TGTGCCAGCAAGGAGGGGATGGGAGAGACCCAGTACTTC
NA TRBJ2-1 TRBV5-4 NA CASSLFGVNEQFF TGTGCCAGCAGCTTGTTTGGGGTGAATGAGCAGTTCTTC
NA TRBJ2-3 TRBV18 TRBD1 CASSWTGKTDTQYF TGTGCCAGCTCCTGGACAGGGAAGACAGATACGCAGTATTTT
once TRBJ2-7 TRBV29-1 TRBD1 CSVAGGTGGSYEQYF TGCAGCGTTGCAGGCGGGACAGGGGGGTCCTACGAGCAGTACTTC
NA TRBJ1-1 TRBV9 NA CASSVEITGSPEAFF TGTGCCAGCAGCGTAGAGATTACAGGGAGCCCTGAAGCTTTCTTT
NA TRBJ1-2 TRBV6-5 NA CASRERDGYTF TGTGCCAGCAGAGAGCGTGATGGCTACACCTTC
NA TRBJ2-7 TRBV28 TRBD2 CASSATSGGSYEQYF TGTGCCAGCAGTGCGACTAGCGGGGGATCCTACGAGCAGTACTTC
NA TRBJ1-1 TRBV10-3 NA CAISDMGHLNTEAFF TGTGCCATCAGTGACATGGGACATCTGAACACTGAAGCTTTCTTT
few TRBJ1-5 TRBV15 NA CASSQDSNQPQHF TGTGCGTCAAGTCAGGATAGCAATCAGCCCCAGCATTTT
NA TRBJ1-2 TRBV20-1 NA CSAWTRNGYTF TGCAGTGCTTGGACGCGAAATGGCTACACCTTC